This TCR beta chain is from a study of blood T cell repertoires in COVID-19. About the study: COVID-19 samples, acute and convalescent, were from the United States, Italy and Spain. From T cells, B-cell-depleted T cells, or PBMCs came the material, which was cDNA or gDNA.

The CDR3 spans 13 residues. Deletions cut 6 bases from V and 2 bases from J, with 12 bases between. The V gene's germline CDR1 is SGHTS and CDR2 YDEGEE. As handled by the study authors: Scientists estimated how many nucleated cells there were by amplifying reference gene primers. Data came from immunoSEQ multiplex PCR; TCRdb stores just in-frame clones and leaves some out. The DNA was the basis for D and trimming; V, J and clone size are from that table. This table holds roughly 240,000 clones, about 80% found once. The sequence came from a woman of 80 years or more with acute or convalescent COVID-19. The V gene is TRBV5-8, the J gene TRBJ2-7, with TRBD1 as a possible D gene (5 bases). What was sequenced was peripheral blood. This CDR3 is CASNGQSTYEQYF. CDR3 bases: TGTGCCAGCAACGGACAATCGACCTACGAGCAGTACTTC.